The 28 T cell receptor beta chains below come from one sample, sequenced in a study of T cell clonality in common variable immunodeficiency. Sequencing was performed with immunoSEQ multiplex PCR; in TCRdb, only in-frame clones are kept and a portion is missing. The specimen has 80,000 or so clones, none found just once. What was sequenced was peripheral blood mononuclear cells. The receptors derive from a person aged 18 to 75 in good health.

This clone was seen many times. The CDR3 end lies 3 residues beyond the end of the read and is filled in from the germline J gene. The rearrangement joins TRBV28 to TRBJ2-5, with TRBD2 as a possible D gene (7 bases). The CDR3 length is 12 residues. Trimming shortened V by 10 bases and J by 4 bases, and 13 bases separated the two germline ends. The germline V gene encodes CDR1 MDHEN and CDR2 SYDVKM. CDR3 DNA (partial): TGTGCCACCATGGGGGGGGCAGAGACC. Its translation is CATMGGAET. The full CDR3 sequence reads CATMGGAETQYF.

This clone was detected many times. The CDR3 goes on 3 residues after the read ends, and that part is filled in from the germline J gene. V and J are TRBV7-9 and TRBJ1-4; D is unresolved. This CDR3 region has 15 residues. Trimming shortened V by 1 base and J by 4 bases, and 10 bases separated the two germline ends. The germline V gene has CDR1 SEHNR and CDR2 FQNEAQ (reference sequence). The CDR3 sequence is CASSLVTGSNEKLFF. The part of the CDR3 DNA that was read is TGTGCCAGCAGCTTAGTCACGGGGAGTAATGAAAAA. Variable domain in full (rest from reference TRBV7-9 and TRBJ1-4): DTGVSQNPRHKITKRGQNVTFRCDPISEHNRLYWYRQTLGQGPEFLTYFQNEAQLEKSRLLSDRFSAERPKGSFSTLEIQRTEQGDSAMYLCASSLVTGSNEKLFFGSGTQLSVL.

This clone was recorded at least ten times. The read terminates 3 residues before the CDR3 end, so the remaining end is supplied by the germline J gene. The V call is TRBV20-1, the J call TRBJ1-6; D not resolved. Looked up from germline, CDR1 is DFQATT and CDR2 is SNEGSKA (reference sequence). CDR3 length equals 13 residues. The V end was cut by 0 bases, the J end by 10 bases, with 10 bases between. CDR3 in amino acids: CSARENSGSPLHF. CDR3 DNA, as far as it was read: TGCAGTGCTAGAGAGAACTCCGGGTCACCC.

This clone was observed many times. The read gets to within 3 residues of the CDR3 end, and the germline J gene fills in the rest. The genes are TRBV29-1 and TRBJ1-5; 11 nucleotides line up with TRBD1. J was trimmed by 1 base and V by 5 bases; bases with no gene match: 4. In germline, CDR1 is SQVTM, CDR2 ANQGSEA. This CDR3 is 15 amino acids long. CDR3 bases read: TGCAGCGTTTCGGACAGGGGGCGAAGCAATCAGCCC. It specifies CSVSDRGRSNQP. Given in full, the CDR3 is CSVSDRGRSNQPQHF.

This clone has at least ten counts. The sequenced CDR3 bases are TGTGCCAGCTCGCTTGGACAGGCCTTCACCTACGAG. Its protein product is CASSLGQAFTYE. The CDR3 reads in full as CASSLGQAFTYEQYF. The V gene is TRBV18, the J gene TRBJ2-7; 7 nucleotides align to TRBD1. The read ends 3 residues early relative to the CDR3; the germline J gene fills the gap. Germline lookup yields CDR1 KGHSH and CDR2 LQKENI. The CDR3 totals 15 residues. V was pared by 6 bases and J by 2 bases, with 10 bases of the junction left unmatched.

This clone was seen ten or more times. Coverage ceases 3 residues before the CDR3 finishes, and the germline J gene fills in the end. The chain links TRBV9 to TRBJ2-3; 9 positions agree with TRBD2. Unmatched junction bases numbered 11, after V lost 2 bases and J lost 4 bases. CDR1 is SGDLS, CDR2 YYNGEE, per germline. The CDR3 has 17 amino acids. The CDR3 DNA, read in part, is TGTGCCAGCAGCGTCGATCTGGCGGGAGGGTTATCAGATACG. Amino acids: CASSVDLAGGLSDT. The CDR3 in its entirety is CASSVDLAGGLSDTQYF.

In this sample, this clone turned up many times. With the read ending 3 residues before the CDR3 end, the germline J gene is used to fill in that end. The chain combines TRBV7-2 with TRBJ2-1; TRBD2 matches 9 bases. The J segment lost 3 bases and the V segment lost 3 bases, leaving 3 bases of the junction unmatched. The germline CDR1 and CDR2 sequences are SGHTA and FQGNSA. The CDR3 consists of 15 residues. CDR3 bases read: TGTGCCAGCAGCTTCGGAGCGGGGGGCTACAATGAG. This encodes CASSFGAGGYNE. The full CDR3 protein reads CASSFGAGGYNEQFF.

At least ten counts were recorded for this clone. Read sequence stops 3 residues before the CDR3 end, and the germline J gene provides the missing end. The rearrangement links TRBV7-2 to TRBJ2-3, with 7 bases lining up with TRBD1. The CDR3 is 14 amino acids. V lost 2 bases, J lost 5 bases, and 4 bases stayed unmatched. Germline V gene sequence: CDR1 SGHTA, CDR2 FQGNSA. The CDR3 DNA, read in part, is TGTGCCAGCAGCTTACAGGGGGAGATAGATACG. Residues: CASSLQGEIDT. The whole CDR3 region reads CASSLQGEIDTQYF.

This clone was counted many times. The CDR3 end lies 3 residues beyond the end of the read and is filled in from the germline J gene. V is TRBV18 and J is TRBJ2-5; TRBD1 is a possible D gene (5 bases). The V gene lost 3 bases and the J gene lost 5 bases, with 19 bases spanning the gap. Germline V gene data show CDR1 as KGHSH and CDR2 as LQKENI. This CDR3 contains 16 residues. The sequenced CDR3 bases are TGTGCCAGCTCACCCGACGTGACAGCTATTCCGGAGACC. Protein product: CASSPDVTAIPET. The complete CDR3 reads CASSPDVTAIPETQYF.

There are many counts of this clone. The observed sequence ends 3 residues before the CDR3 terminus, with the missing tail filled in from the germline J gene. The V gene is TRBV19, the J gene TRBJ1-5; D remains ambiguous. V was trimmed by 2 bases and J by 7 bases, leaving 12 bases between them. Germline CDR1 and CDR2: LNHDA and SQIVND (reference sequence). This CDR3 has 14 amino acids. CDR3 sequence: CASSILGVSQPQHF. The CDR3 bases that were read are TGTGCCAGTAGTATACTAGGAGTTAGCCAGCCC.

There are many counts of this clone. The CDR3 end falls 3 residues outside the read, so it is completed with the germline J gene. V is TRBV7-2 and J is TRBJ2-2; TRBD2 might be the D (5 bases). V lost 11 bases and J lost 0, with 16 bases in between. Germline V CDR1 and CDR2: SGHTA, FQGNSA. The CDR3 consists of 15 residues. Incomplete CDR3 DNA: TGTGCCCGCGGCCCGGACTGGGCGAACACCGGGGAG. It specifies CARGPDWANTGE. The CDR3 in its entirety is CARGPDWANTGELFF.

As regards this clone: From the germline J gene comes the end of the CDR3, since the read stops 3 residues before it. This chain uses TRBV2 with TRBJ2-7; 7 bases line up with TRBD1. Germline V gene lookup returns CDR1 SNHLY and CDR2 FYNNEI. After removal of 7 bases from V and 3 bases from J, the junction contained 6 bases not matched to a gene. This CDR3 is built from 13 residues. The CDR3 spells CASTLDRNYEQYF. The sequenced part of the CDR3 DNA is TGTGCCAGCACCCTGGACAGGAACTACGAG.

This clone has ten or more counts. The CDR3 is cut off 3 residues early in the read; its end comes from the germline J gene. The chain links TRBV7-9 to TRBJ1-5; 8 bases align to TRBD1. J lost 7 bases, V lost 0 bases, and 5 bases had no gene match. The CDR3 extends over 15 amino acids. From germline, CDR1 is SEHNR and CDR2 FQNEAQ (reference sequence). The sequenced CDR3 bases are TGTGCCAGCAGCTTAGCTACAGGGGGTGGACAGCCC. Its translation: CASSLATGGGQP. The full CDR3 is CASSLATGGGQPQHF.

This clone was picked up many times. The DNA ends 3 residues before the CDR3 does, and the rest of the CDR3 is filled in from the germline J gene. This chain uses TRBV5-1 with TRBJ1-2; TRBD1 is a possible D gene (6 bases). Germline V gene lookup returns CDR1 SGHRS and CDR2 YFSETQ. The CDR3 loop spans 15 amino acids. Trimming cost V 0 bases and J 4 bases, with 13 bases left between them. The CDR3 sequence is CASSLGQGPSYGYTF. The sequenced CDR3 bases are TGCGCCAGCAGCTTGGGGCAGGGGCCTTCCTATGGC. Together with reference TRBV5-1 and TRBJ1-2, the CDR3 gives the full variable domain: KAGVTQTPRYLIKTRGQQVTLSCSPISGHRSVSWYQQTPGQGLQFLFEYFSETQRNKGNFPGRFSGRQFSNSRSEMNVSTLELGDSALYLCASSLGQGPSYGYTFGSGTRLTVV.

This clone was picked up many times. The read finishes 3 residues shy of the CDR3 end, and the germline J gene is used to complete it. The V call is TRBV19, the J call TRBJ1-2; D is possibly TRBD1 (5 bases). Between the trimmed V and J ends, which lost 7 bases and 2 bases, there was a span of 8 bases. The CDR3 runs 12 residues. Germline V gives CDR1 LNHDA, CDR2 SQIVND (reference sequence). CDR3 sequence: CASITGNYGYTF. CDR3 bases read: TGTGCCAGTATCACAGGAAACTATGGC.

This clone has just a few counts. The CDR3 end lies 3 residues beyond the end of the read and is filled in from the germline J gene. The gene calls are TRBV18 and TRBJ1-1, with 7 bases matching TRBD1. V was pared by 5 bases and J by 2 bases, with 2 bases of the junction left unmatched. Germline V gene data show CDR1 as KGHSH and CDR2 as LQKENI. This CDR3 contains 13 residues. Incomplete CDR3 DNA: TGTGCCAGCTCAGACAGGGCAAACACTGAA. Its translation: CASSDRANTE. The whole CDR3 protein reads CASSDRANTEAFF. Full variable domain (remainder filled in from reference TRBV18 and TRBJ1-1): NAGVMQNPRHLVRRRGQEARLRCSPMKGHSHVYWYRQLPEEGLKFMVYLQKENIIDESGMPKERFSAEFPKEGPSILRIQQVVRGDSAAYFCASSDRANTEAFFGQGTRLTVV.

This clone was seen ten or more times. Read sequence stops 3 residues before the CDR3 end, and the germline J gene provides the missing end. The V call is TRBV4-1, the J call TRBJ2-7; 10 bases line up with TRBD1. This CDR3 has 16 residues. Per the germline V gene, CDR1 is MGHRA and CDR2 is YSYEKL. The trim removed 0 bases at V and 3 bases at J, leaving 5 bases unmatched. CDR3 bases read: TGCGCCAGCAGCCAAGATCCCCGGACAGGGGGCTACGAG. It encodes CASSQDPRTGGYE. The whole CDR3 protein is CASSQDPRTGGYEQYF.

This clone has at least ten counts. The CDR3 end falls 3 residues outside the read, so it is completed with the germline J gene. This chain joins TRBV4-1 and TRBJ2-1; D possibly corresponds to TRBD2 (5 bases). The V and J ends lost 0 bases and 0 bases respectively, with 6 bases between them. The CDR3 totals 15 residues. Germline CDR1 and CDR2: MGHRA and YSYEKL. The CDR3 loop is CASSQEAASYNEQFF. The sequenced CDR3 bases are TGCGCCAGCAGCCAAGAAGCGGCCTCCTACAATGAG.

At least ten counts were recorded for this clone. The read finishes 3 residues shy of the CDR3 end, and the germline J gene is used to complete it. V is TRBV20-1 and J is TRBJ2-5, with unresolved D. CDR3 length: 12 residues. Germline V gene lookup returns CDR1 DFQATT and CDR2 SNEGSKA (reference sequence). V was clipped by 3 bases and J by 5 bases, with 10 bases between them. Partial CDR3 DNA: TGCAGTGCTAGTGTGGTAGGGGAGACC. Amino acid sequence: CSASVVGET. The full CDR3 protein is CSASVVGETQYF.

There are many counts of this clone. The read ends 3 residues early relative to the CDR3; the germline J gene fills the gap. The chain carries TRBV29-1 and TRBJ2-7, with a weak D call TRBD1 (6 bases). Per germline, CDR1 SQVTM and CDR2 ANQGSEA. The CDR3 contains 13 residues. Trimming stripped 4 bases from V and 0 bases from J, with 10 bases between. The CDR3 region is CSVARDNSYEQYF. The part of the CDR3 DNA that was read is TGCAGCGTTGCAAGGGACAACTCCTACGAG.

The sample holds many counts of this clone. The missing CDR3 end, 3 residues past where the read stops, is filled in from the germline J gene. This sequence joins TRBV11-2 and TRBJ2-1; 7 positions match TRBD1. Trimming removed 7 bases from V and 3 bases from J; junction bases left unmatched: 9. This CDR3 is built from 15 residues. Germline V gene lookup returns CDR1 SGHAT and CDR2 FQNNGV. The CDR3 spells CASTVLGQVYNEQFF. CDR3 DNA, as far as it was read: TGTGCCAGCACCGTCTTAGGACAGGTCTACAATGAG. Looking up the rest from reference TRBV11-2 and TRBJ2-1 gives the full variable domain: EAGVAQSPRYKIIEKRQSVAFWCNPISGHATLYWYQQILGQGPKLLIQFQNNGVVDDSQLPKDRFSAERLKGVDSTLKIQPAKLEDSAVYLCASTVLGQVYNEQFFGPGTRLTVL.

This clone was observed many times. The CDR3 is cut off 3 residues early in the read; its end comes from the germline J gene. V and J are TRBV20-1 and TRBJ2-3; a possible D gene is TRBD2 (5 bases). Trimming took 6 bases from V and 0 from J, leaving 10 bases between them. CDR3 size: 13 residues. Looked up from germline, CDR1 is DFQATT and CDR2 is SNEGSKA (reference sequence). The CDR3 sequence is CSAAGHSTDTQYF. The sequenced part of the CDR3 DNA is TGCAGTGCCGCGGGCCACAGCACAGATACG.

This clone has at least ten counts. The CDR3 goes on 3 residues after the read ends, and that part is filled in from the germline J gene. The chain links TRBV12-5 to TRBJ2-1; 7 bases align to TRBD2. Germline CDR1 is LGHNT and CDR2 is FRNRAP. This CDR3 region has 14 residues. The V segment lost 2 bases and the J segment 5 bases; nucleotides outside the gene matches: 3. CDR3 region: CASGLKAGNNEQFF. The CDR3 DNA, read in part, is TGTGCTAGTGGTTTGAAAGCGGGAAACAATGAG.

In its sample, this clone was seen many times. The CDR3 is CASSLPLNYGYTF. The DNA read from the CDR3 is TGTGCCAGCAGCTTGCCCCTAAACTATGGC. V gene TRBV5-4 combines with J gene TRBJ1-2; D unresolved. The read finishes 3 residues shy of the CDR3 end, and the germline J gene is used to complete it. Germline V gene data show CDR1 as SGHNT and CDR2 as YYREEE (reference sequence). The length of the CDR3 is 13 residues. V dropped 1 base and J dropped 2 bases, with 6 bases sitting between them. The complete variable domain, with remaining parts taken from reference TRBV5-4 and TRBJ1-2, reads ETGVTQSPTHLIKTRGQQVTLRCSSQSGHNTVSWYQQALGQGPQFIFQYYREEENGRGNFPPRFSGLQFPNYSSELNVNALELDDSALYLCASSLPLNYGYTFGSGTRLTVV.

At least ten counts were recorded for this clone. The chain's CDR3 is CSAIRSGTGSNQPQHF. The sequenced CDR3 bases are TGCAGTGCTATCCGGTCCGGGACAGGGAGCAATCAGCCC. This sequence joins TRBV20-1 and TRBJ1-5, with 9 bases identical to TRBD1. The CDR3 is cut off 3 residues early in the read; its end comes from the germline J gene. CDR3 length: 16 residues. V trimming: 4 bases; J trimming: 1 base; junction bases outside the gene matches: 8. Germline-derived CDR1 and CDR2 are DFQATT and SNEGSKA (reference sequence).

A remark on this clone: This sequence may be a read error, since a much larger clone differs from it by one base. The read is 3 residues too short to cover the CDR3 end, so that end is filled in from the germline J gene. The genes are TRBV5-1 and TRBJ2-5; D unresolved. CDR1 is SGHRS, CDR2 YFSETQ, per germline. The V gene lost 0 bases and the J gene lost 1 base, with 7 bases spanning the gap. This CDR3 has 14 amino acids. The CDR3 here is CASSLAVSQETQYF. CDR3 DNA, as far as it was read: TGCGCCAGCAGCTTGGCGGTATCCCAAGAGACC.

Regarding this clone: The CDR3 end falls 3 residues outside the read, so it is completed with the germline J gene. V gene TRBV2 combines with J gene TRBJ1-1; 8 bases agree with TRBD1. There are 13 residues in the CDR3. Germline CDR1 is SNHLY and CDR2 is FYNNEI. V lost 2 bases and J lost 5; bases outside the gene matches: 1. Partial CDR3 DNA: TGTGCCAGCAGTGAACAGGGGGCGACTGAA. The encoded protein is CASSEQGATE. In full, the CDR3 is CASSEQGATEAFF.

This clone was observed many times. The read ends 3 residues before the CDR3 terminus; that terminus is restored from the germline J gene. This chain connects TRBV20-1 to TRBJ1-2, with D perhaps matching TRBD1 (5 bases). This CDR3 comprises 14 residues. Germline loops: CDR1 DFQATT, CDR2 SNEGSKA (reference sequence). V was pared by 6 bases and J by 6 bases, with 20 bases between. The CDR3 bases that were read are TGCAGTGCACGGACCGGGGGGTCTCCTCATGGC. Protein sequence: CSARTGGSPHG. The whole CDR3 region reads CSARTGGSPHGYTF.